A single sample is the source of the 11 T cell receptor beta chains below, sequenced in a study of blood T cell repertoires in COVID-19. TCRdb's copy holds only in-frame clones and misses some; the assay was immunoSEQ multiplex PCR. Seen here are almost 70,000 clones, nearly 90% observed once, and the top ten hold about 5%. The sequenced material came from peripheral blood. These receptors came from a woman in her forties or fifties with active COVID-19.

CDR3 nucleotides: TGTGCCACCAGGACCGGGACAGGGGGCGCCTACACCTTC. This gives the protein CATRTGTGGAYTF. This sequence joins TRBV15 and TRBJ1-2; 12 positions agree with TRBD1. The V gene end was trimmed by 6 bases and the J gene end by 10 bases; junction bases not matched to a gene: 6. Germline V gene lookup returns CDR1 LNHNV and CDR2 YYDKDF (reference sequence). The CDR3 totals 13 residues.

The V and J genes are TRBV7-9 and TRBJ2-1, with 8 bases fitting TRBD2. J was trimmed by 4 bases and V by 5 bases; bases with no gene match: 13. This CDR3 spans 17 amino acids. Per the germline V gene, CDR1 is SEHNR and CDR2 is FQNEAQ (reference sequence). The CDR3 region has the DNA TGTGCCAGCAGCCCCCCCCTGTCTAGCGGGCCGTACAATGAGCAGTTCTTC. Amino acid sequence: CASSPPLSSGPYNEQFF. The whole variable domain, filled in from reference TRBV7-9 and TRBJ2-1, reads DTGVSQNPRHKITKRGQNVTFRCDPISEHNRLYWYRQTLGQGPEFLTYFQNEAQLEKSRLLSDRFSAERPKGSFSTLEIQRTEQGDSAMYLCASSPPLSSGPYNEQFFGPGTRLTVL.

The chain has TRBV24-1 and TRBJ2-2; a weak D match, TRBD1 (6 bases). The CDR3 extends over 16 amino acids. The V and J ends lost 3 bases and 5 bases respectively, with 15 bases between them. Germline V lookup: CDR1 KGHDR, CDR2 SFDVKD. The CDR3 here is CATSDTQGSRTGELFF. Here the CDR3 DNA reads TGTGCCACCAGTGATACACAGGGAAGTAGGACCGGGGAGCTGTTTTTT.

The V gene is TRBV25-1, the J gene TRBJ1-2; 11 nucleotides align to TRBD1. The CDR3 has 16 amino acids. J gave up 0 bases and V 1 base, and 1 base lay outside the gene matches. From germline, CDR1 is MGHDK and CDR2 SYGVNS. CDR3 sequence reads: CASSELGQGANYGYTF. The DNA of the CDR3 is TGTGCCAGCAGTGAATTGGGACAGGGGGCTAACTATGGCTACACCTTC.

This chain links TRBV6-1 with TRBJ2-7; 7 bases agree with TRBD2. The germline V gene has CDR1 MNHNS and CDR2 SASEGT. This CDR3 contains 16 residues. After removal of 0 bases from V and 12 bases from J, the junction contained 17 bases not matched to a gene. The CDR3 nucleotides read TGTGCCAGCAGTGAAGCGGCGGGACTAACGAGTACGGGGAGGTACTTC. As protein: CASSEAAGLTSTGRYF.

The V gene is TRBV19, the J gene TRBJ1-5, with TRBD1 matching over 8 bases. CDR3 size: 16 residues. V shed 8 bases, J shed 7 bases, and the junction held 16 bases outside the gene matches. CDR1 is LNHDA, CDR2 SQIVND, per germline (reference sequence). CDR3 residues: CASGFEGQAPSQPQHF. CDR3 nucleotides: TGTGCCAGTGGTTTTGAGGGACAGGCCCCAAGCCAGCCCCAGCATTTT.

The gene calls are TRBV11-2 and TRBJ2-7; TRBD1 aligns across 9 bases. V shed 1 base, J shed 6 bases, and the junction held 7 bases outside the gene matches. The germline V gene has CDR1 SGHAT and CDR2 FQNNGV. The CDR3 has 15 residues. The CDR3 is CASSLGWTGESEQYF. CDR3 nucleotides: TGTGCCAGCAGCTTAGGCTGGACAGGGGAAAGCGAGCAGTACTTC.

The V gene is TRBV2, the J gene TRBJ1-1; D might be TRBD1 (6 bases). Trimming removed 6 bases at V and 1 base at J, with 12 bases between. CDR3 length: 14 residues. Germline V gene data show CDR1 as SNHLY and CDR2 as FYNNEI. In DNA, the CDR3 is TGTGCCAGCAGGGCACAGGGCGGGAACACTGAAGCTTTCTTT. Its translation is CASRAQGGNTEAFF.

CDR3 loop: CASTPQGPDTQYF. As DNA, the CDR3 is TGTGCCAGCACCCCACAGGGCCCAGATACGCAGTATTTT. The chain couples TRBV3-1 (or the pseudogene TRBV3-2) to TRBJ2-3; maybe TRBD1 (6 bases). CDR3 length: 13 residues. The V gene's germline CDR1 is LGHDT and CDR2 YNNKEL (reference sequence). Trimming stripped 7 bases from V and 4 bases from J, with 12 bases between.

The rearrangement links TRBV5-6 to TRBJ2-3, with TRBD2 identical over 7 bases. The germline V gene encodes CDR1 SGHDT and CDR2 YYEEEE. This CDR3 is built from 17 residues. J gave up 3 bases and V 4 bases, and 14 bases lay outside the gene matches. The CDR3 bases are TGTGCCAGCAGCGGGGGGGACTATGCAACGTCGACAGATACGCAGTATTTT. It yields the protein CASSGGDYATSTDTQYF.

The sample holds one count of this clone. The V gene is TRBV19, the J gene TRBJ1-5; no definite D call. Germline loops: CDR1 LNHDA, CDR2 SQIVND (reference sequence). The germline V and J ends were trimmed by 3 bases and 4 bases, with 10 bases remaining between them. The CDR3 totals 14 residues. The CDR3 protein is CASSIGNRNQPQHF. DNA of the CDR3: TGTGCCAGTAGTATCGGGAACCGGAATCAGCCCCAGCATTTT.